This T cell receptor (beta chain) was retrieved from a study of control samples from healthy donors and cancer patients. Sequencing used immunoSEQ multiplex PCR; TCRdb keeps in-frame clones, though not all of them. The top ten clones hold 4.5% to 7% of a sample with around 80,000 clones, nearly 90% of them seen once. V shed 4 bases, J shed 4 bases, and the junction held 5 bases outside the gene matches. The CDR3 loop spans 15 amino acids. Germline CDR1 KGHDR, CDR2 SFDVKD. This clonotype was obtained from a man between 45 and 60 years old in good health. The chain uses TRBV24-1 and TRBJ2-1; 8 bases are a match to TRBD1. Sequencing used blood. CDR3 DNA: TGTGCCACCAGTGACTGGACAGGGCAGTACAATGAGCAGTTCTTC. Its translation: CATSDWTGQYNEQFF.